This T cell receptor (beta chain) was documented in a study of cytomegalovirus exposure and HLA in healthy donors (dated by TCRdb to about 2017). Notes on the research overall: According to a later analysis, one platform produced both the 100 to 150 validation repertoires and the roughly 640 repertoires of the first cohort. A separate validation cohort of roughly 130 different subjects was used in addition to the approximately 700-subject first cohort. The study combined high-throughput TCR immunosequencing, statistical association of individual TCRs with disease status, and machine learning to predict cytomegalovirus infection status. The study aimed to test whether signatures of past pathogen exposure could be identified by cataloging public T cell receptors. Points the paper makes about the study in general: A total of 150 or so TCR beta chains were listed by the study as associated with cytomegalovirus. In a later analysis, TCRs clustered in the first cohort were found to also tend to co-occur in the roughly 120 validation repertoires, with 90% to 95% of cluster scores above 0. According to the authors, the approach could potentially be generalized to other disease states and immunological phenotypes. Three of the identified cytomegalovirus-associated TCR beta chains were confirmed in vitro to be specific for cytomegalovirus antigens. A later analysis had no HLA typing for the validation cohort, so co-occurrence there was scored across all 130 or so repertoires. Most TCR sequences were observed very rarely across donors, whereas some public TCRs were present in many individuals. In both the original and validation cohorts, the classifier was reported to diagnose cytomegalovirus status with high specificity and sensitivity.

The CDR3 covers 11 residues, taking in both the cysteine and the phenylalanine. The retained sequence is limited to the CDR3, 33 bases, with the frame set at the first base. CDR1 MNHNY and CDR2 SVGAGI were looked up in the germline V gene (reference sequence). V is cut by 6 bases and J by 6 bases, and the space between the germline ends is 7 bases. The library was generated by the immunoSEQ multiplex PCR assay. Per the authors' processing: To diagnose cytomegalovirus status from the catalog of TCR beta chain sequences, a statistical classification framework was built. TCRdb limited this immuneACCESS table to in-frame rearrangements with V and J called. A share of clones is missing; checked studies link under half to unresolved V genes, and the rest is unexplained. V and J calls and clone size come straight from that table; D and trimming were deduced from the DNA. The sample table holds about 110,000 clones, of which about 87% were seen once. Together, the top ten hold about 1.8% of the sample.

Separate from the roughly 630-subject first cohort, the validation cohort of more than 90 subjects was the group to which the donors belonged. This clone was seen only once. Which antigen it targets is not known. The input lacks base qualities; no much larger clone sits a single base away. This receptor was taken from a young woman in good health and CMV-seropositive. The specimen sequenced was PBMCs. The rearrangement combines TRBV6-6 with TRBJ2-3, with a weak D call of TRBD1 (6 bases match). CDR3 region: CASRDRDTQYF. The bases are TGTGCCAGCAGAGACAGGGATACGCAGTATTTT.